The entry below describes one T cell receptor (beta chain). The target antigen is unknown. This specimen belongs to a study of OX40 agonist ivuxolimab in advanced cancers. V was shortened by 0 bases and J by 6 bases, with 6 bases between the two germline ends. The CDR3 consists of 13 residues. CDR1 and CDR2 (germline): MDHEN, SYDVKM. Study results and limitations: Relative to CD4+, CD8+ T cells held more expanded clones on average.

Produced via immunoSEQ multiplex PCR; TCRdb's table is partial and in-frame only. The repertoire holds some 37,000 clones, with around 80% as singletons. This receptor was obtained from an adult with an advanced solid tumor such as melanoma, head and neck, liver or kidney cancer. The V and J genes are TRBV28 and TRBJ1-5; the D gene is possibly TRBD1 (5 bases). The specimen comprised CD4+ or CD8+ T cells sorted from blood, sampled in a trial of the OX40 agonist ivuxolimab. CDR3 DNA sequence: TGTGCCAGCAGTTTATGGGGGGGTCAGCCCCAGCATTTT. This encodes CASSLWGGQPQHF.